The clone carrying this T cell receptor (beta chain) was picked up a small number of times. This CDR3 spans 15 amino acids. In germline, CDR1 is LNHDA, CDR2 SQIVND (reference sequence). J was trimmed by 7 bases and V by 8 bases; bases with no gene match: 9. This specimen belongs to a study of OX40 agonist ivuxolimab in advanced cancers. Looking at the study overall: An anti-OX40 (CD134) antibody with agonistic activity, ivuxolimab, was administered to patients. Antecedent anti-PD-1, anti-PD-L1 or anti-CTLA-4 therapy was permissible, with around 41% having received some.

Clones were sequenced by immunoSEQ multiplex PCR, and TCRdb holds only the in-frame ones, with some missing. Of 30,000 or so clones in the sample, more than 65% are singletons; the top ten hold roughly 15%. Sequences were derived from CD4+ or CD8+ T cells sorted from blood, sampled in a trial of the OX40 agonist ivuxolimab. The sequence was obtained from an adult with an advanced solid tumor such as melanoma, head and neck, liver or kidney cancer. The chain carries TRBV19 and TRBJ1-6; 9 nucleotides agree with TRBD1. DNA of the CDR3: TGTGCCAGTCGGACAGGGGACATGACGAATTCACCCCTCCACTTT. It translates to CASRTGDMTNSPLHF. The full variable domain, in which reference TRBV19 and TRBJ1-6 provide the parts outside the CDR3, is DGGITQSPKYLFRKEGQNVTLSCEQNLNHDAMYWYRQDPGQGLRLIYYSQIVNDFQKGDIAEGYSVSREKKESFPLTVTSAQKNPTAFYLCASRTGDMTNSPLHFGNGTRLTVT.